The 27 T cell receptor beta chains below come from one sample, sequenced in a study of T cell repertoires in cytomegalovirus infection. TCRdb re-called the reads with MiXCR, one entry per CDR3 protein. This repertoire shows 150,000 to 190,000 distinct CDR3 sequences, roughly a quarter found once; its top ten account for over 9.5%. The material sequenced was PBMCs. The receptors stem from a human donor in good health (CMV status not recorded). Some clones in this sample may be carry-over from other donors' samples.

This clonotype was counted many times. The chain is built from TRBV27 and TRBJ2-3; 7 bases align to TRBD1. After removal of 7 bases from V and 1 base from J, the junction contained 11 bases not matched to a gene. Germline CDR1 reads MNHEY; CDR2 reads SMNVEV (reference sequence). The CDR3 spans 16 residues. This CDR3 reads CASKLRDSVGTDTQYF. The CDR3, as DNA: TGTGCCAGCAAACTCCGGGACAGTGTGGGCACAGATACGCAGTATTTT.

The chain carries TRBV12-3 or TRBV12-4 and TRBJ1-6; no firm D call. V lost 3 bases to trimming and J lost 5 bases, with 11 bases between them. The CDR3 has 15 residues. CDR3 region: CASSLAGPNNSPLHF. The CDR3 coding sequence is TGTGCCAGCAGTTTGGCCGGGCCAAATAATTCACCCCTCCACTTT.

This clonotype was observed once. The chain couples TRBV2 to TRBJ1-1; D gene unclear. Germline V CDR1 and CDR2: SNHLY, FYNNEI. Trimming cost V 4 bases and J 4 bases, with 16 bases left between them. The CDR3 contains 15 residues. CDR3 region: CASSGIKGGPTEAFF. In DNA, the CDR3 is TGTGCCAGCAGTGGTATCAAGGGTGGACCCACTGAAGCTTTCTTT.

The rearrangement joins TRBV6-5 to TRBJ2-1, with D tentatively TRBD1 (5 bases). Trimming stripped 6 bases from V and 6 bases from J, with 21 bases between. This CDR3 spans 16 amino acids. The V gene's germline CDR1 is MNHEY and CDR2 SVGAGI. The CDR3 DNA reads TGTGCCAGCAGCCCCTCGTGGGGCTCCCACGGCAATGAGCAGTTCTTC. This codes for CASSPSWGSHGNEQFF.

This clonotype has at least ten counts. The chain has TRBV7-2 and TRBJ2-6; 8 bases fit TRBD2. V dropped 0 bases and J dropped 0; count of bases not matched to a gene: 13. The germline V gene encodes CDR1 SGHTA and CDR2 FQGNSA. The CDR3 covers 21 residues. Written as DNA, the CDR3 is TGTGCCAGCAGCTTAGCGCAACAGAAGACTAGCGAGAGCTCTGGGGCCAACGTCCTGACTTTC. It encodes CASSLAQQKTSESSGANVLTF.

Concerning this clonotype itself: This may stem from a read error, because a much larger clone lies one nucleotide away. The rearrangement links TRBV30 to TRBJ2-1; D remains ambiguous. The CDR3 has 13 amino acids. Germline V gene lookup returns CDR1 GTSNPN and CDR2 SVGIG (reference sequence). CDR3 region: CAWSDVGWNGQFF. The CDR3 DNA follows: TGTGCCTGGAGTGATGTAGGGTGGAATGGGCAGTTCTTC. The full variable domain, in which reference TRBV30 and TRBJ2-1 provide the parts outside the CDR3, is SQTIHQWPATLVQPVGSPLSLECTVEGTSNPNLYWYRQAAGRGLQLLFYSVGIGQISSEVPQNLSASRPQDRQFILSSKKLLLSDSGFYLCAWSDVGWNGQFFGPGTRLTVL.

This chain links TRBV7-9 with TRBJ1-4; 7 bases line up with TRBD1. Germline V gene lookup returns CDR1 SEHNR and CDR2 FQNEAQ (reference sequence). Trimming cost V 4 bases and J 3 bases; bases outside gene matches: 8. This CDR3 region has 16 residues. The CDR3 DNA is TGTGCCAGCAGCTCCCCCATGACAGGGTCTAATGAAAAACTGTTTTTT. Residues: CASSSPMTGSNEKLFF.

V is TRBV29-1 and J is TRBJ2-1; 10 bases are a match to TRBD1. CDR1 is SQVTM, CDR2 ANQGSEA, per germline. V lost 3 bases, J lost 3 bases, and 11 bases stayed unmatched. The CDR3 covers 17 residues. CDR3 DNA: TGCAGCGTTGACTACCCGGGACAGGGGATCTTCTACAATGAGCAGTTCTTC. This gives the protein CSVDYPGQGIFYNEQFF.

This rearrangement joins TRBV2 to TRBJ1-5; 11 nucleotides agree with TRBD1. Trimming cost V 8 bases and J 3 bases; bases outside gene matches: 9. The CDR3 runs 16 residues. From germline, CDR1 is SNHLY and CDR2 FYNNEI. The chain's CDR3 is CASFDQGQGVNQPQHF. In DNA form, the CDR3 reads TGTGCCAGCTTTGACCAGGGACAGGGGGTCAATCAGCCCCAGCATTTT.

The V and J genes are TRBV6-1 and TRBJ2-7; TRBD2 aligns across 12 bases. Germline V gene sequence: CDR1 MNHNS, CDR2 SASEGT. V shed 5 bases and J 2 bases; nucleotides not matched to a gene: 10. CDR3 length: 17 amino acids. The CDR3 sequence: CASSLWTSGTRAYEQYF. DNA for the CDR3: TGTGCCAGCAGTCTGTGGACTAGCGGGACGCGCGCCTACGAGCAGTACTTC.

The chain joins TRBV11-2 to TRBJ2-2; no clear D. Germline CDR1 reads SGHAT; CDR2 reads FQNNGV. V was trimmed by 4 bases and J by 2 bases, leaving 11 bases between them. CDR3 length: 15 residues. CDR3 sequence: CASSSTDGNTGELFF. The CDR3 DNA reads TGTGCCAGCAGCTCTACGGACGGTAACACCGGGGAGCTGTTTTTT.

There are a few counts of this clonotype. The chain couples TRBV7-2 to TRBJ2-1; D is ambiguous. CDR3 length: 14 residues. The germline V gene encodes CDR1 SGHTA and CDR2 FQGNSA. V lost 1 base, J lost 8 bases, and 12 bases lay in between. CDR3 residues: CASSLVAVLDEQFF. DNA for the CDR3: TGTGCCAGCAGCTTAGTCGCGGTGCTAGATGAGCAGTTCTTC.

CDR3 nucleotides: TGTGCCAGCAGCCCTACAGGTATAGGAACGCAGTATTTT. It yields the protein CASSPTGIGTQYF. V is TRBV11-1 and J is TRBJ2-3; maybe TRBD1 (5 bases). The germline V gene has CDR1 SGHAT and CDR2 FQDESV (reference sequence). There are 13 residues in the CDR3. V was trimmed by 5 bases and J by 9 bases, leaving 15 bases between them.

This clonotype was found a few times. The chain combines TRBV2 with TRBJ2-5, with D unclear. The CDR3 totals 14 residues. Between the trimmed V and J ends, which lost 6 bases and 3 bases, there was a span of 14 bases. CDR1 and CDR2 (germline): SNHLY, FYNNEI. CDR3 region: CASRLTLAEETQYF. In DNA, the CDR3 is TGTGCCAGCAGACTCACCCTGGCGGAAGAGACCCAGTACTTC.

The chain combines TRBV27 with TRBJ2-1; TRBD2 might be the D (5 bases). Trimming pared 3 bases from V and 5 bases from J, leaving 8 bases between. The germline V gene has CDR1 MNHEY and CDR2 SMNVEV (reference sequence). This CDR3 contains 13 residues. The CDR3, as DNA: TGTGCCAGCAGTTTGTACGGGAACAATGAGCAGTTCTTC. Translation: CASSLYGNNEQFF.

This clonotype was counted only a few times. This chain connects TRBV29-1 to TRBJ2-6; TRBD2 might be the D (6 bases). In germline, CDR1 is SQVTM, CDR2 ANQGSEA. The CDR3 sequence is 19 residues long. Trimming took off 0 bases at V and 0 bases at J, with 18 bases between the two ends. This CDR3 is CSVEEVGREKSSGANVLTF. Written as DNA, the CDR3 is TGCAGCGTTGAAGAGGTAGGACGGGAGAAGAGCTCTGGGGCCAACGTCCTGACTTTC.

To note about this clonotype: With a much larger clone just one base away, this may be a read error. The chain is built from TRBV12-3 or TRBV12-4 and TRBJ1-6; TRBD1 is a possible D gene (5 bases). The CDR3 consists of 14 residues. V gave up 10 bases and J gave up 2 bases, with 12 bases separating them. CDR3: CAINQGTYNSPLHF. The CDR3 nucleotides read TGTGCCATCAACCAGGGCACCTATAATTCACCCCTCCACTTT.

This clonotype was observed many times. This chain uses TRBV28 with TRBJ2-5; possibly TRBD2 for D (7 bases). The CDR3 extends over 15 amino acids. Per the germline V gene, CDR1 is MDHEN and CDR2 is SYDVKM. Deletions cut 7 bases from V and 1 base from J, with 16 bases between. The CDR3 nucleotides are TGTGCCAGCATCCCTGGGGGGGCCCGCCAAGAGACCCAGTACTTC. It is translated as CASIPGGARQETQYF. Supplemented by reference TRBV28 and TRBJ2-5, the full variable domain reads DVKVTQSSRYLVKRTGEKVFLECVQDMDHENMFWYRQDPGLGLRLIYFSYDVKMKEKGDIPEGYSVSREKKERFSLILESASTNQTSMYLCASIPGGARQETQYFGPGTRLLVL.

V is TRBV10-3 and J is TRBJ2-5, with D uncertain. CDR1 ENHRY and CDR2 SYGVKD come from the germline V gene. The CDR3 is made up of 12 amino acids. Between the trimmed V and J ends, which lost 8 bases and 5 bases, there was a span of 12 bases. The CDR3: CAIGVAEETQYF. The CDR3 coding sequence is TGTGCCATCGGGGTGGCAGAGGAGACCCAGTACTTC.

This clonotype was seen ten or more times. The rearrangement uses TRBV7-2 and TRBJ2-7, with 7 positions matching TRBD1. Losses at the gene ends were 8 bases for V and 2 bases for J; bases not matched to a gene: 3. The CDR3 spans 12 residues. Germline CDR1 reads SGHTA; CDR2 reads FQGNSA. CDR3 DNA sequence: TGTGCCAGCCGGACAGGTACCTACGAGCAGTACTTC. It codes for CASRTGTYEQYF.

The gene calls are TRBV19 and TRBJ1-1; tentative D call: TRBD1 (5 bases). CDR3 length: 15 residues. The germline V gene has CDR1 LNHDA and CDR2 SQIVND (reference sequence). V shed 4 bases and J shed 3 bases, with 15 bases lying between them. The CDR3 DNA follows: TGTGCCAGTAGTACCTCTGAGGGGCCCGACACTGAAGCTTTCTTT. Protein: CASSTSEGPDTEAFF.

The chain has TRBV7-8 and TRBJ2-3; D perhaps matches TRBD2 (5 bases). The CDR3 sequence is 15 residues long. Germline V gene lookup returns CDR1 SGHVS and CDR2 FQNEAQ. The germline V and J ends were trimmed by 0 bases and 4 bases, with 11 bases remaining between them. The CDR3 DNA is TGTGCCAGCAGCTTAGCGGGAGAGCTAGCAGATACGCAGTATTTT. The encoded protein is CASSLAGELADTQYF.

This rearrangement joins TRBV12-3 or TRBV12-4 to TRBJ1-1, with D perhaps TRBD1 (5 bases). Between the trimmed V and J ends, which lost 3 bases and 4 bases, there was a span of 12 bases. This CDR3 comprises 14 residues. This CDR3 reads CASSFQGQGTEAFF. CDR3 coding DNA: TGTGCCAGCAGTTTCCAGGGCCAGGGCACTGAAGCTTTCTTT.

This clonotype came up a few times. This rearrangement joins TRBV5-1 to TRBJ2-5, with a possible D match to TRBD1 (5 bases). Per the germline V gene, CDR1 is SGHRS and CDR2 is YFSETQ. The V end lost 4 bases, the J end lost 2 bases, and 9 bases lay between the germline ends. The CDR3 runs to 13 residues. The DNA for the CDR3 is TGCGCCAGCAGCCGACAGTATCAAGAGACCCAGTACTTC. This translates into CASSRQYQETQYF.

The CDR3 DNA reads TGTGCCAGCAGCCGTAATGGGGGCTCCTATAATTCACCCCTCCACTTT. Its translation: CASSRNGGSYNSPLHF. The rearrangement joins TRBV28 to TRBJ1-6, with D maybe TRBD1 (5 bases). CDR1 and CDR2 from the germline V gene are MDHEN and SYDVKM. The CDR3 loop spans 16 amino acids. The V end was cut by 6 bases, the J end by 0 bases, with 12 bases between. Together with reference TRBV28 and TRBJ1-6, the CDR3 gives the full variable domain: DVKVTQSSRYLVKRTGEKVFLECVQDMDHENMFWYRQDPGLGLRLIYFSYDVKMKEKGDIPEGYSVSREKKERFSLILESASTNQTSMYLCASSRNGGSYNSPLHFGNGTRLTVT.

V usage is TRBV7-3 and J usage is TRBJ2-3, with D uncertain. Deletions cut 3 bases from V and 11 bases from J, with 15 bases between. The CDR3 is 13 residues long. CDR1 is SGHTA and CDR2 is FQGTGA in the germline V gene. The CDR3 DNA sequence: TGTGCCAGCAGCTTGGGCGGCTATACGGGGCAGTATTTT. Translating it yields CASSLGGYTGQYF.

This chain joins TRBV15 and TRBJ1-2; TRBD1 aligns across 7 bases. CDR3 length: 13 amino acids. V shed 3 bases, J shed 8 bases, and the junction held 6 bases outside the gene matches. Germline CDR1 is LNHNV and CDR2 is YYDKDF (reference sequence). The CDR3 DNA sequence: TGTGCCACCAGCAGTGACAGGGCCTGGGGCTACACCTTC. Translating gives CATSSDRAWGYTF.